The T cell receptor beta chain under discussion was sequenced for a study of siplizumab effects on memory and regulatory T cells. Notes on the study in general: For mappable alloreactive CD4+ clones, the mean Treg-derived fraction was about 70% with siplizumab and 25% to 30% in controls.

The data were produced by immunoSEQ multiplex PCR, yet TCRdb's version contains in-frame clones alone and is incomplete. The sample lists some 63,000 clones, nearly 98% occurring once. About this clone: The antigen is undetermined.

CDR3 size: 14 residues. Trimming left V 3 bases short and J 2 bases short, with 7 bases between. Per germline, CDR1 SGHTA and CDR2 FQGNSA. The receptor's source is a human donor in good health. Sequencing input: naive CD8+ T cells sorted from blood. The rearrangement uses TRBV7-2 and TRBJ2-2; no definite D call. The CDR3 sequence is CASSLWLNTGELFF. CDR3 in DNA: TGTGCCAGCAGCTTGTGGTTAAACACCGGGGAGCTGTTTTTT.